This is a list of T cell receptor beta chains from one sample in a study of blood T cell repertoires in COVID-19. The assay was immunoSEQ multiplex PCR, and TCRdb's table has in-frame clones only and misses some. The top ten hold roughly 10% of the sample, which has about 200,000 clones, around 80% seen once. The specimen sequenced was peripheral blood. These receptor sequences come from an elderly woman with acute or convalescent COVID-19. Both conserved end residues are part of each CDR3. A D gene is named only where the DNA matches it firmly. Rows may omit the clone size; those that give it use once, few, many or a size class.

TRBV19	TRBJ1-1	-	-	TGTGCCAGTATCATGGAAGCAGGGCCCCGTACTGAAGCTTTCTTT	CASIMEAGPRTEAFF
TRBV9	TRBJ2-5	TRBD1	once	TGTGCCAGCAGCGTAAACGCACAGGGGGGAGAAGAGACCCAGTACTTC	CASSVNAQGGEETQYF
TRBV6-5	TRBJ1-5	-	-	TGTGCCAGCAGCCCCCTCTTGGGAGGGGGTCAGCCCCAGCATTTT	CASSPLLGGGQPQHF
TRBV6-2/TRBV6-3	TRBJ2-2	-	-	TGTGCCAGCAGCCATCCGACTAGAAACACCGGGGAGCTGTTTTTT	CASSHPTRNTGELFF
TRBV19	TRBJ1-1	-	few	TGTGCCAGTAGTACGCCTGGGAGAACTGAAGCTTTCTTT	CASSTPGRTEAFF
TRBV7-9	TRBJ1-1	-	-	TGTGCCAGCAGCTCGAACAGCATGAACACTGAAGCTTTCTTT	CASSSNSMNTEAFF
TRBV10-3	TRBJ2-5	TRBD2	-	TGTGCCATCAGTGATGGGACTAGCGTGACCCAGTACTTC	CAISDGTSVTQYF
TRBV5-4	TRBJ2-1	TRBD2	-	TGTGCCAGCAGCTCCCGAGCTGCTAGCGGAGCCCTCTCCGGTGAGCAGTTCTTC	CASSSRAASGALSGEQFF
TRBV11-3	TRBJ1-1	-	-	TGTGCCAGCAGCTTTGAGGGTTCGGGCACTGAAGCTTTCTTT	CASSFEGSGTEAFF
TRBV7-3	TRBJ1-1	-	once	TGTGCCAGCAGCTCCCTAGGGGTGAACACTGAAGCTTTCTTT	CASSSLGVNTEAFF
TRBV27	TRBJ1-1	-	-	TGTGCCAGCAGTTTATTTCAGTTCCCGGGCACTGAAGCTTTCTTT	CASSLFQFPGTEAFF
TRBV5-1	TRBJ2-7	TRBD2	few	TGCGCCAGCAGCCCAGCGGGACTAGCTGCGTACGAGCAGTACTTC	CASSPAGLAAYEQYF
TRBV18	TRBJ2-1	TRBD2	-	TGTGCCAGCTCACCTGGGACTAGCGGGAGGGTTGAGCAGTTCTTC	CASSPGTSGRVEQFF
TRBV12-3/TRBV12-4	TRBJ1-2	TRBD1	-	TGTGCCAGCCGACCTACAGGGGGCTATGGCTACACCTTC	CASRPTGGYGYTF
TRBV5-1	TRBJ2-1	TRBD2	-	TGCGCCAGCAGCTTGGAGACTAGCACCATCAATGAGCAGTTCTTC	CASSLETSTINEQFF
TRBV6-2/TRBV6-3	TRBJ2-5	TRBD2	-	TGTGCCAGCAGTCTACTCGGACTAGCGGGGTTGGAGACCCAGTACTTC	CASSLLGLAGLETQYF
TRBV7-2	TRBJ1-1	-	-	TGTGCCAGCAGCTTAGGACAGGCAAACACTGAAGCTTTCTTT	CASSLGQANTEAFF
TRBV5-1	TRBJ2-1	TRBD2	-	TGCGCCACCTTCAGGGAACCTAGCGGGAGTGCCAATGAGCAGTTCTTC	CATFREPSGSANEQFF
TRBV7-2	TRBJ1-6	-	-	TGTGCCAGCAGCTTAACGGGGTTCTATAATTCACCCCTCCACTTT	CASSLTGFYNSPLHF
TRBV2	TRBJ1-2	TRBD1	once	TGTGCCAGCAAAGGGACAGGTGTTGGCTACACCTTC	CASKGTGVGYTF
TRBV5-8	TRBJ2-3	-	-	TGTGCCAGCAGCTTGGAGGGGGGCACAGATACGCAGTATTTT	CASSLEGGTDTQYF
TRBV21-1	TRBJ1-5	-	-	TGTGCCAGCAGCAAAGACCTAACAGGGGGCATGCAGCCCCAGCATTTT	CASSKDLTGGMQPQHF
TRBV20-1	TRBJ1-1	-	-	TGCAGTGCTAGTTTGACAGCGATGACTGAAGCTTTCTTT	CSASLTAMTEAFF
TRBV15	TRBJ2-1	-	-	TGTGCCACCAGCAGAGCAGCAGGATCCTACAATGAGCAGTTCTTC	CATSRAAGSYNEQFF
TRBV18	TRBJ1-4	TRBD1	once	TGTGCCAGCTCCTGGGACAGGCGAAATGAAAAACTGTTTTTT	CASSWDRRNEKLFF
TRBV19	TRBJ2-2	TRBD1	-	TGTGCCAGTAGTTATCCGGGACAGGCGAACACCGGGGAGCTGTTTTTT	CASSYPGQANTGELFF
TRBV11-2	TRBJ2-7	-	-	TGTGCCAGCAGCTTAGGGCATACCAACTACGAGCAGTACTTC	CASSLGHTNYEQYF
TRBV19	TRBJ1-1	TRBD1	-	TGTGCCAGTAGTGCACAGGGGGTTGTCACTGAAGCTTTCTTT	CASSAQGVVTEAFF
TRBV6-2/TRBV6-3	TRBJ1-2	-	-	TGTGCCAGCAGTCGAATGTCGACAGGAAACTATGGCTACACCTTC	CASSRMSTGNYGYTF
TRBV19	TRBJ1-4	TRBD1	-	TGTGCCAGTAGTGAGGGACAGGGGGTAACTAATGAAAAACTGTTTTTT	CASSEGQGVTNEKLFF
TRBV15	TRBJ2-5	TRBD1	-	TGTGCCACCAGTTTGGACAGGGGGCCTTCGGAGACCCAGTACTTC	CATSLDRGPSETQYF
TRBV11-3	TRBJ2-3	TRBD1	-	TGTGCCAGCAGCACTCGACAGGGGCCGCAGTATTTT	CASSTRQGPQYF
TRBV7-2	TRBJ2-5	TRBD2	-	TGTGCCAGCAGCCCCGGGAGGTGGACCCAGTACTTC	CASSPGRWTQYF
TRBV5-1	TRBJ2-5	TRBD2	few	TGCGCCAGCAGCGTTGGGACTAGCGGGCGGGGAGAGACCCAGTACTTC	CASSVGTSGRGETQYF
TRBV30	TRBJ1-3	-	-	TGTGCCTGGAGTGTAAAGGGGCTCTCTGGAAACACCATATATTTT	CAWSVKGLSGNTIYF
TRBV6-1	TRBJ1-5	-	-	TGTGCCAGCAGTGAAGCGCGGGGGCCGGGCTACCTTGGCAATCAGCCCCAGCATTTT	CASSEARGPGYLGNQPQHF
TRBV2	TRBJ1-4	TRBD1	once	TGTGCCAGCCAGGGGACAGGGAGAAATGAAAAACTGTTTTTT	CASQGTGRNEKLFF
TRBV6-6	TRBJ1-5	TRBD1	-	TGTGCCAGCGCCACGACAGGGGACTTTCAGCCCCAGCATTTT	CASATTGDFQPQHF
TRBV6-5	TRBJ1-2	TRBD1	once	TGTGCCAGCAGCCAAGACAGGGGCGCTAACTATGGCTACACCTTC	CASSQDRGANYGYTF
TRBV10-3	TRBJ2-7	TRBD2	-	TGTGCCATCAGCCGGGGGGACTCCTACGAGCAGTACTTC	CAISRGDSYEQYF
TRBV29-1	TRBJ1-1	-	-	TGCAGCGCAACGGGGACTGAAGCTTTCTTT	CSATGTEAFF
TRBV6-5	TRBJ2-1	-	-	TGTGCCAGCAATGGCGGGGCCTACAATGAGCAGTTCTTC	CASNGGAYNEQFF
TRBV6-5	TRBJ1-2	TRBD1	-	TGTGCCAGCAGTTACTCGACGACAGGGGGCCTAGCTGGCTACACCTTC	CASSYSTTGGLAGYTF
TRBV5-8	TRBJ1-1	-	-	TGTGCCAGCAGCAAACGGGGTGGGCACACTGAAGCTTTCTTT	CASSKRGGHTEAFF
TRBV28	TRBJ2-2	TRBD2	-	TGTGCCAGCGGACTAGCGGCGAACACCGGGGAGCTGTTTTTT	CASGLAANTGELFF
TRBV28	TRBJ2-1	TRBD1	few	TGTGCCAGCAGTCTTTACACCAGACAGGGCGTGGGAAGCTCCTACAATGAGCAGTTCTTC	CASSLYTRQGVGSSYNEQFF
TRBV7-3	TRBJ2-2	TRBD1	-	TGTGCCAGCAGCGCCAAATCGGGACAGCTCACCGGGGAGCTGTTTTTT	CASSAKSGQLTGELFF
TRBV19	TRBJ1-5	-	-	TGTGCCAGTAGTGGGGGCACCGGTAGGGAAGGACCCCAGCATTTT	CASSGGTGREGPQHF